The following is a T cell receptor beta chain sequence with its context. The V end was cut by 2 bases, the J end by 4 bases, with 11 bases between. Germline values: CDR1 LNHNV, CDR2 YYDKDF (reference sequence). The CDR3 totals 14 residues. The data were obtained in a study of T cell responses to AZD1222 COVID-19 vaccine. The repertoire was sequenced with immunoSEQ multiplex PCR; TCRdb's copy has only in-frame clones and lacks some. This table has 140,000 to 150,000 clones, about 92% appearing once. The chain is built from TRBV15 and TRBJ2-5, with D possibly matching TRBD2 (5 bases). The TCR sequence derives from an adult in good health. Sequencing was performed on peripheral blood, taken on day 0 of AZD1222 vaccination. The CDR3 bases are TGTGCCACCAGCAGAACGATAGGAGGAGAGACCCAGTACTTC. Translation gives CATSRTIGGETQYF.